This T cell receptor (beta chain) appears in the sequencing data of a study of spatial heterogeneity in lung cancer. TCRdb itself ran the 5' RACE reads through MiXCR, one entry per CDR3 protein. In the table there are about 10,000 distinct CDR3 sequences, approximately 12% of which are singletons. The germline V gene has CDR1 SGHTA and CDR2 FQGNSA. This CDR3 comprises 17 residues. Trimming left V 5 bases short and J 3 bases short, with 20 bases between. This clonotype was counted at least ten times. Its target is not known. This beta chain is an unintended read in a library built for alpha chains; its size means little. Time point described: sample taken at primary tumor resection. Study outcomes and limitations: In tumor T cells, estimated coverage reached about 7% for alpha chains and around 13% for beta chains. Tumors with more nonsynonymous mutations had more expanded intratumoral alpha and beta TCRs.

Source: lung tumor tissue, taken at surgery. This rearrangement joins TRBV7-2 to TRBJ2-4; D tentatively reads TRBD1 or TRBD2 (5 bases each). This TCR derives from a male donor with early-stage non-small cell lung cancer. The DNA of the CDR3 is TGTGCCAGCAGCCCGGTTTCGGTCCCGAGGGGCAAAAACATTCAGTACTTC. Its translation: CASSPVSVPRGKNIQYF.